Below, 10 T cell receptor beta chains from the same sample are listed, as sequenced in a study of blood T cell repertoires in COVID-19. Generated by immunoSEQ multiplex PCR, the TCRdb table keeps only in-frame clones and is missing some. The sample lists 150,000 to 200,000 clones; around 84% were seen once. Sequenced: PBMCs or T cells enriched from blood (not recorded which). These receptors all come from a man between 50 and 59 years old who had recovered from COVID-19.

This chain links TRBV5-6 with TRBJ2-2, with D perhaps TRBD1 (5 bases). Trimming left V 1 base short and J 3 bases short, with 7 bases between. Looked up from germline, CDR1 is SGHDT and CDR2 is YYEEEE. The CDR3 length is 14 residues. The CDR3 nucleotides read TGTGCCAGCAGCTTGCTGACAGACACCGGGGAGCTGTTTTTT. Amino acids: CASSLLTDTGELFF.

This chain joins TRBV30 and TRBJ2-2, with D possibly TRBD2 on 6 matching bases. From germline, CDR1 is GTSNPN and CDR2 SVGIG (reference sequence). The CDR3 has 15 residues. V lost 3 bases to trimming and J lost 0 bases, with 11 bases between them. The CDR3 region is CAWRGRDSNTGELFF. In DNA form, the CDR3 reads TGTGCCTGGAGGGGCCGGGACTCGAACACCGGGGAGCTGTTTTTT.

The chain carries TRBV5-4 and TRBJ2-7, with 9 nucleotides matching TRBD2. Trimming removed 0 bases from V and 4 bases from J; junction bases left unmatched: 5. This CDR3 has 15 amino acids. The germline V gene has CDR1 SGHNT and CDR2 YYREEE (reference sequence). CDR3 region: CASSLAFSGGYEQYF. As DNA, the CDR3 is TGTGCCAGCAGCTTGGCTTTTAGCGGGGGATACGAGCAGTACTTC.

In its sample, this clone was seen once. The genes are TRBV10-1 and TRBJ2-7, with TRBD1 as a possible D gene (5 bases). The V end lost 6 bases, the J end lost 3 bases, and 18 bases lay between the germline ends. The CDR3 is made up of 15 amino acids. CDR1 WNHNN and CDR2 SYGVQD come from the germline V gene (reference sequence). The CDR3 region is CASRTKQGTYYEQYF. CDR3 DNA: TGCGCCAGCAGAACTAAGCAGGGAACCTACTACGAGCAGTACTTC.

J is TRBJ1-3 and V is TRBV5-4; TRBD1 matches 8 bases. The V and J ends lost 5 bases and 0 bases, in that order; junction bases with no gene match: 4. The CDR3 sequence is 15 residues long. Germline V gene lookup returns CDR1 SGHNT and CDR2 YYREEE (reference sequence). CDR3 in DNA: TGTGCCAGCAGTCCAGGGGGCAACTCTGGAAACACCATATATTTT. Its translation: CASSPGGNSGNTIYF.

This CDR3 is CASSFTSGSYNEQFF. DNA for the CDR3: TGTGCCAGCAGCTTTACTAGCGGTTCCTACAATGAGCAGTTCTTC. The genes are TRBV7-2 and TRBJ2-1, with 8 bases fitting TRBD2. This CDR3 is built from 15 residues. Germline CDR1 reads SGHTA; CDR2 reads FQGNSA. V trimming: 3 bases; J trimming: 1 base; junction bases outside the gene matches: 2.

The chain combines TRBV11-2 with TRBJ2-2; 7 positions match TRBD2. Germline CDR1 is SGHAT and CDR2 is FQNNGV. This CDR3 is built from 17 residues. The junction had 12 bases not matched to a gene; V was cut back by 7 bases and J by 1 base. This chain's CDR3 is CASIPRMVAGNTGELFF. As DNA, the CDR3 is TGTGCCAGCATCCCCCGAATGGTAGCGGGGAACACCGGGGAGCTGTTTTTT.

The chain carries TRBV5-1 and TRBJ1-2; D not resolved. Trimming removed 4 bases from V and 8 bases from J, with 15 bases in between. The V gene's germline CDR1 is SGHRS and CDR2 YFSETQ. This CDR3 region has 13 residues. The CDR3: CASSIQKNGGYTF. CDR3 DNA sequence: TGCGCCAGCAGCATTCAAAAAAATGGCGGCTACACCTTC.

This clone was seen at least ten times. The V gene is TRBV15, the J gene TRBJ2-7; 9 nucleotides line up with TRBD2. The CDR3 length is 16 residues. The ends lost 0 bases at V and 1 base at J; junction bases unmatched: 4. In germline, CDR1 is LNHNV, CDR2 YYDKDF (reference sequence). CDR3 DNA: TGTGCCACCAGCAGAGAACGACTAGCGGTGTCCTACGAGCAGTACTTC. Protein product: CATSRERLAVSYEQYF.

This sequence joins TRBV15 and TRBJ2-1; 10 nucleotides line up with TRBD1. In germline, CDR1 is LNHNV, CDR2 YYDKDF (reference sequence). The CDR3 length is 16 residues. V lost 1 base to trimming and J lost 5 bases; unmatched junction nucleotides: 5. The CDR3 loop reads CATSRGGQGMHNEQFF. The CDR3 DNA is TGTGCCACCAGCAGAGGGGGACAGGGGATGCACAATGAGCAGTTCTTC.